This T cell receptor beta chain was sequenced in a study of Graves' ophthalmopathy and Graves' hyperthyroidism. Study-wide background: Hyperthyroidism showing no ophthalmopathy within 18 months of follow-up was stable.

The V segment lost 8 bases and the J segment 7 bases; nucleotides outside the gene matches: 10. The CDR3 length is 14 residues. Germline-derived CDR1 and CDR2 are SNHLY and FYNNEI. People with hyperthyroidism were aged 18 to 65 and newly diagnosed, under 2 months' duration. Exclusion covered patients with other autoimmune diseases or uncontrolled infections (as well as pregnancy or lactation). Patients were diagnosed from clinical symptoms, serum thyroxine, TRAb, thyroid ultrasound and orbital computed tomography. The sequenced template was RNA, covering the TCR beta CDR3 region. RT-PCR with HTBI primers came first, then second-round multiplex PCR. TCRdb used MiXCR to reprocess the multiplex PCR reads, holding one entry per CDR3 protein. The sample records 580,000 or so distinct CDR3 sequences, under 40% being singletons.

Sequencing was carried out using peripheral blood or thyroid tissue (not recorded which). The chain links TRBV2 to TRBJ2-3, with 9 positions matching TRBD1. The receptor's source is an adult man with Graves' hyperthyroidism. The CDR3 nucleotides read TGTGCCAGCCGATACGGACAGGGGTTACATACGCAGTATTTT. As protein: CASRYGQGLHTQYF.